Below, 26 T cell receptor beta chains from the same sample are listed, as sequenced in a study of T cell repertoires in cytomegalovirus infection. TCRdb called the reads again in MiXCR, with one record for every CDR3 protein. Here the sample spans about 450,000 distinct CDR3 sequences, approximately 33% being singletons. Input material: PBMCs. The receptors stem from a human donor in good health (CMV status not recorded). Some clones in this sample may be carry-over from other donors' samples.

This clonotype was seen once. The chain employs TRBV2 and TRBJ2-6; tentatively, D is TRBD1 (5 bases). With 2 bases removed from V and 2 bases from J, the gap between germline ends came to 16 bases. The CDR3 is made up of 18 amino acids. The germline V gene encodes CDR1 SNHLY and CDR2 FYNNEI. For the CDR3, the DNA is TGTGCCAGCAGTGAATTGGAGCCAGACAGAGCTGGGGCCAACGTCCTGACTTTC. Translating gives CASSELEPDRAGANVLTF.

About this clonotype itself: This may be a read error, as it is one base from a much larger clone. This chain connects TRBV29-1 to TRBJ1-1; possible D gene TRBD1, 6 bases. The CDR3 has 15 residues. Per the germline V gene, CDR1 is SQVTM and CDR2 is ANQGSEA. This CDR3 reads CSVPRGAAGHTEGFF. The CDR3 DNA reads TGCAGCGTTCCGAGGGGGGCCGCCGGGCACACTGAAGGTTTCTTT.

The J gene is TRBJ2-3, the V gene TRBV28; TRBD2 aligns across 12 bases. CDR3 length: 17 amino acids. V shed 7 bases and J 3 bases; nucleotides not matched to a gene: 11. Germline CDR1 and CDR2: MDHEN and SYDVKM. The CDR3 reads CASTPLAGGLGTDTQYF. CDR3 bases: TGTGCCAGCACCCCACTAGCGGGGGGTCTTGGGACAGATACGCAGTATTTT.

Many counts were recorded for this clonotype. The V and J genes are TRBV12-3 or TRBV12-4 and TRBJ1-5; 7 bases agree with TRBD1. J gave up 0 bases and V 1 base, and 3 bases lay outside the gene matches. The length of the CDR3 is 16 residues. The CDR3 region is CASSLGQGVSNQPQHF. In DNA, the CDR3 is TGTGCCAGCAGTTTAGGACAGGGCGTTAGCAATCAGCCCCAGCATTTT.

The J gene is TRBJ2-6, the V gene TRBV12-3 or TRBV12-4; D unclear. The ends were cut back, 11 bases at V and 1 base at J, with 9 bases in the middle. The length of the CDR3 is 13 residues. The CDR3 DNA follows: TGTGCCTCTGGGCTTTCTGGGGCCAACGTCCTGACTTTC. The encoded protein is CASGLSGANVLTF.

This clonotype occurred a few times. The rearrangement joins TRBV12-3 or TRBV12-4 to TRBJ2-3; 7 bases are shared with TRBD1. The junction had 9 bases not matched to a gene; V was cut back by 5 bases and J by 4 bases. CDR3 length: 15 residues. CDR3 in DNA: TGTGCCAGCAGTCCTTGGACAGGTTTGTCAGATACGCAGTATTTT. It codes for CASSPWTGLSDTQYF.

To note about this clonotype: Given a much more abundant clone one base away, this may be a read error. The rearrangement joins TRBV7-8 to TRBJ1-5; no clear D gene. The germline CDR1 and CDR2 sequences are SGHVS and FQNEAQ. V gave up 1 base and J gave up 2 bases, with 15 bases separating them. There are 17 residues in the CDR3. DNA for the CDR3: TGTGCCAGCAGCTTAGGGCAAAACGTACCGCGCAATCAGCCCCAGCATTTT. Translating it yields CASSLGQNVPRNQPQHF.

The chain joins TRBV2 to TRBJ2-1; 9 nucleotides line up with TRBD2. V shed 3 bases, J shed 7 bases, and the junction held 7 bases outside the gene matches. CDR1 SNHLY and CDR2 FYNNEI come from the germline V gene. The CDR3 is made up of 15 amino acids. The CDR3 region has the DNA TGTGCCAGCAGTGATCGGGGACTAGCTTTAAATGAGCAGTTCTTC. The encoded protein is CASSDRGLALNEQFF. The whole variable domain, remainder taken from reference TRBV2 and TRBJ2-1, is EPEVTQTPSHQVTQMGQEVILRCVPISNHLYFYWYRQILGQKVEFLVSFYNNEISEKSEIFDDQFSVERPDGSNFTLKIRSTKLEDSAMYFCASSDRGLALNEQFFGPGTRLTVL.

Turning to this clonotype: The junction and the germline gene differ at one end; a read error may be behind it. The V and J genes are TRBV4-1 and TRBJ2-2, with 10 bases identical to TRBD2. CDR1 and CDR2 (germline): MGHRA, YSYEKL. The CDR3 covers 18 residues. The CDR3: CSSSQDLGTSANTGELFF. The CDR3 nucleotides read TGCTCCAGCAGCCAAGATCTGGGGACTAGCGCTAACACCGGGGAGCTGTTTTTT.

The chain carries TRBV24-1 and TRBJ2-5; TRBD1 matches 8 bases. The CDR3 is 16 residues long. V trimming: 2 bases; J trimming: 5 bases; junction bases outside the gene matches: 9. Looked up from germline, CDR1 is KGHDR and CDR2 is SFDVKD. The CDR3 DNA is TGTGCCACCAGTGATTCGTACGGCTGGGACAGGGAGACCCAGTACTTC. Protein product: CATSDSYGWDRETQYF.

The chain joins TRBV20-1 to TRBJ2-1; 12 bases align to TRBD2. V dropped 4 bases and J dropped 3; count of bases not matched to a gene: 4. The CDR3 covers 15 residues. Germline CDR1 is DFQATT and CDR2 is SNEGSKA (reference sequence). This CDR3 reads CSAIRLAGVYNEQFF. DNA for the CDR3: TGCAGTGCTATCCGACTAGCGGGGGTCTACAATGAGCAGTTCTTC.

This clonotype was recorded many times. V is TRBV7-3 and J is TRBJ1-1; 8 positions agree with TRBD1. Trimming cost V 2 bases and J 1 base; bases outside gene matches: 0. CDR3 length: 14 amino acids. Looked up from germline, CDR1 is SGHTA and CDR2 is FQGTGA. Here the CDR3 DNA reads TGTGCCAGCAGCTTACAGGGGGCGAACACTGAAGCTTTCTTT. Amino acids: CASSLQGANTEAFF.

The CDR3 DNA sequence: TGTGCCAGCTCATCCCGGGACCTATACAATGAGCAGTTCTTC. Residues: CASSSRDLYNEQFF. This chain links TRBV18 with TRBJ2-1, with D perhaps matching TRBD1 or TRBD2 (5 bases each). CDR1 is KGHSH, CDR2 LQKENI, per germline. The CDR3 runs 14 residues. The V gene lost 5 bases and the J gene lost 4 bases, with 12 bases spanning the gap.

This clonotype turned up a few times. V usage is TRBV7-9 and J usage is TRBJ2-3; TRBD2 matches 12 bases. The CDR3 covers 17 residues. Germline values: CDR1 SEHNR, CDR2 FQNEAQ (reference sequence). V was clipped by 6 bases and J by 0 bases; unmatched bases: 7. The DNA of the CDR3 is TGTGCCAGCAGTACTAGCGGGGGGTTCCCTAGCACAGATACGCAGTATTTT. Translated: CASSTSGGFPSTDTQYF. Based on the CDR3 plus reference TRBV7-9 and TRBJ2-3, the full variable domain is DTGVSQNPRHKITKRGQNVTFRCDPISEHNRLYWYRQTLGQGPEFLTYFQNEAQLEKSRLLSDRFSAERPKGSFSTLEIQRTEQGDSAMYLCASSTSGGFPSTDTQYFGPGTRLTVL.

This clonotype is a singleton in its sample. This sequence joins TRBV4-1 and TRBJ2-7; TRBD1 agrees at 9 bases. J gave up 5 bases and V 2 bases, and 7 bases lay outside the gene matches. The CDR3 consists of 15 residues. Germline lookup yields CDR1 MGHRA and CDR2 YSYEKL. The CDR3 loop reads CASSQTLGTGHEQYF. In DNA, the CDR3 is TGCGCCAGCAGCCAAACCCTCGGGACAGGGCACGAGCAGTACTTC.

This clonotype was counted between two and nine times. The rearrangement joins TRBV25-1 to TRBJ1-1; no clear D. The CDR3 length is 16 residues. Per germline, CDR1 MGHDK and CDR2 SYGVNS. With 3 bases removed from V and 1 base from J, the gap between germline ends came to 15 bases. CDR3 sequence: CASSDDSLFGNTEAFF. The CDR3 nucleotides read TGTGCCAGCAGTGATGACTCCTTATTTGGGAACACTGAAGCTTTCTTT.

There are many counts of this clonotype. The chain's CDR3 is CASSTGPADKQYF. The CDR3 bases are TGTGCCAGCAGCACCGGTCCGGCGGATAAGCAGTACTTC. The chain couples TRBV7-9 to TRBJ2-7; no reliable D call. Germline CDR1 reads SEHNR; CDR2 reads FQNEAQ (reference sequence). The ends were cut back, 5 bases at V and 8 bases at J, with 16 bases in the middle. The CDR3 runs 13 residues.

The V and J genes are TRBV11-2 and TRBJ2-7, with 7 bases fitting TRBD1. CDR3 length equals 16 residues. J was trimmed by 2 bases and V by 0 bases; bases with no gene match: 7. Germline lookup yields CDR1 SGHAT and CDR2 FQNNGV. CDR3 amino acids: CASSLEGQYSTYEQYF. The CDR3 DNA follows: TGTGCCAGCAGCTTAGAGGGACAGTACTCAACCTACGAGCAGTACTTC.

J is TRBJ1-6 and V is TRBV5-3; D not certain. TRBV5-3 is an open reading frame, and its role is uncertain. The germline V and J ends were trimmed by 4 bases and 9 bases, with 17 bases remaining between them. This CDR3 comprises 15 residues. CDR3 DNA: TGTGCCAGAAGCCATGCAGTACCGGGAGTTTCACCCCTCCACTTT. It translates to CARSHAVPGVSPLHF.

In its sample, this clonotype was seen a few times. This chain's CDR3 is CASSFSAGDTGELFF. The CDR3, as DNA: TGTGCCAGCAGTTTTTCGGCAGGGGACACCGGGGAGCTGTTTTTT. The chain uses TRBV27 and TRBJ2-2, with D maybe TRBD1 (6 bases). Germline assignment: CDR1 MNHEY and CDR2 SMNVEV (reference sequence). CDR3 length: 15 amino acids. V lost 3 bases and J lost 3, with 11 bases in between.

This clonotype was found many times. The CDR3 loop is CASSLLGTLIYEQYF. CDR3 nucleotide sequence: TGTGCCAGCAGCTTACTAGGGACACTAATTTACGAGCAGTACTTC. This rearrangement joins TRBV7-2 to TRBJ2-7; maybe TRBD1 (6 bases). The germline V gene encodes CDR1 SGHTA and CDR2 FQGNSA. The CDR3 runs to 15 residues. V shed 2 bases and J shed 4 bases, with 15 bases lying between them.

Only one count was recorded for this clonotype. At one end, the junction sequence differs from germline, possibly due to a read error. The rearrangement uses TRBV19 and TRBJ2-1; no firm D call. The CDR3 contains 16 residues. The germline gives CDR1 LNHDA, CDR2 SQIVND (reference sequence). The DNA of the CDR3 is TGTGCCAGCAGTATAGATCCAGCGTTGTCCTACAATGAGCAGTTCTTC. Amino acids: CASSIDPALSYNEQFF.

This clonotype was seen a handful of times. This chain links TRBV6-5 with TRBJ1-6, with D tentatively TRBD1 (6 bases). CDR1 and CDR2 (germline): MNHEY, SVGAGI. The CDR3 runs 16 residues. V was shortened by 2 bases and J by 8 bases, with 16 bases between the two germline ends. CDR3: CASSYTNRDIYSPLHF. The CDR3 nucleotides read TGTGCCAGCAGTTACACGAACCGGGACATATATTCACCCCTCCACTTT.

This clonotype was seen a handful of times. The CDR3 DNA follows: TGTGCCAGCACCCAACAGAAGTTCGGGGGCAATGAGCAGTTCTTC. Amino acid sequence: CASTQQKFGGNEQFF. The J gene is TRBJ2-1, the V gene TRBV6-4, with D maybe TRBD2 (6 bases). Germline CDR1 reads MRHNA; CDR2 reads SNTAGT. The V end was cut by 7 bases, the J end by 6 bases, with 19 bases between. The CDR3 sequence is 15 residues long.

This chain links TRBV5-1 with TRBJ1-2; a possible D gene is TRBD1 (5 bases). V was pared by 2 bases and J by 6 bases, with 8 bases between. The CDR3 loop spans 12 amino acids. CDR1 is SGHRS, CDR2 YFSETQ, per germline. The CDR3 sequence is CASSFGGDGYTF. The CDR3 DNA reads as TGCGCCAGCAGCTTCGGAGGGGATGGCTACACCTTC.

This rearrangement joins TRBV28 to TRBJ1-5; 10 bases are a match to TRBD1. The CDR3 runs to 16 residues. CDR1 is MDHEN, CDR2 SYDVKM, per germline. V shed 3 bases and J 5 bases; nucleotides not matched to a gene: 7. The CDR3 DNA reads TGTGCCAGCAGTTTTCCCCGGGACAGGGGCGATCAGCCCCAGCATTTT. Amino acids: CASSFPRDRGDQPQHF. Full variable domain (rest looked up from reference TRBV28 and TRBJ1-5): DVKVTQSSRYLVKRTGEKVFLECVQDMDHENMFWYRQDPGLGLRLIYFSYDVKMKEKGDIPEGYSVSREKKERFSLILESASTNQTSMYLCASSFPRDRGDQPQHFGDGTRLSIL.